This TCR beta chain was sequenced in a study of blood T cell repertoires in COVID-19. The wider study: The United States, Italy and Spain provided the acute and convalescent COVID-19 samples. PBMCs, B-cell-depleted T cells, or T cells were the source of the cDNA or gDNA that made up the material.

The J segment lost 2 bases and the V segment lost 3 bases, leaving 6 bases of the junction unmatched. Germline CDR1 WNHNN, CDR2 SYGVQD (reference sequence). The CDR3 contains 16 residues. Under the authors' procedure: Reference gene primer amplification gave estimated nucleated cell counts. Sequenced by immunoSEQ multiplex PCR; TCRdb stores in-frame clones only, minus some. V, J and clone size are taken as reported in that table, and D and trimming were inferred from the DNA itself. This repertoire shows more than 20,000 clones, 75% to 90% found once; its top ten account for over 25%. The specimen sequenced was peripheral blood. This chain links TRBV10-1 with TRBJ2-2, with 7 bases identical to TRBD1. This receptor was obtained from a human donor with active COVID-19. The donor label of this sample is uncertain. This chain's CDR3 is CASSEGQGDNTGELFF. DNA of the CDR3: TGCGCCAGCAGTGAAGGGCAGGGGGATAACACCGGGGAGCTGTTTTTT.